The clone carrying this T cell receptor beta chain was recorded many times. What it binds is not known. Reverse transcription of all isolated RNA meant that expressed TCRB transcripts were sequenced. Profiled with immunoSEQ multiplex PCR; TCRdb holds only in-frame clones, not every one. Of 300,000 to 350,000 clones detected, 6.5% to 10% appear once; the ten largest clones hold around 0.45%. Sorted CD4+ subsets: naive, central memory, regulatory, stem cell-like memory (CD45RO/CCR7/CD25/CD127/CD95/CD27 panel). The data belong to a study of beta chain features in type 1 diabetes. Study-wide background: The number of sorted cells examined across all samples was some 100 million.

Study-wide points: Reduced insertions and increased deletions marked VDJ junctions in type 1 diabetes patients. Compared with healthy donors, patients appeared to share more similar naive, central memory and regulatory TCRB repertoires.

Trimming pared 5 bases from V and 6 bases from J, leaving 11 bases between. The CDR3 contains 13 residues. From germline, CDR1 is SGHTA and CDR2 FQGNSA. The sequencing input was central memory CD4+ T cells from blood. This TCR came from a young woman in good health. The chain recombines TRBV7-2 with TRBJ2-1; the D gene is possibly TRBD1 (7 bases). CDR3 amino acids: CASSPRGANEQFF. As DNA, the CDR3 is TGTGCCAGCAGCCCCAGGGGGGCCAATGAGCAGTTCTTC.